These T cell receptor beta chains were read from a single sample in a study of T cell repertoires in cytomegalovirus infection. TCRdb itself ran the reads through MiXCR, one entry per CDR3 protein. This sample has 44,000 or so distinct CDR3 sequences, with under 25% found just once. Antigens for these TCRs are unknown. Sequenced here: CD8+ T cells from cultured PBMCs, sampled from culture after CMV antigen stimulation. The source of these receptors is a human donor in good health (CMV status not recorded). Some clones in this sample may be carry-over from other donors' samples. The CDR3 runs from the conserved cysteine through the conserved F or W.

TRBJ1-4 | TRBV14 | CASSQRGLGTNEKLFF
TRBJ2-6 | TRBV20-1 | CSAYSSSGANVLTF
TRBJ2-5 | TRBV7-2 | CASSFLAWETQYF
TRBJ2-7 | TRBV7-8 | CASSLARAGHYEQYF
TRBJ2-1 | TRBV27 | CASSLLGDNEQFF
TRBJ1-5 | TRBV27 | CASSFAAGSQPQHF
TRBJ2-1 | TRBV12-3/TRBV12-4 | CASSILLAGGRNEQFF
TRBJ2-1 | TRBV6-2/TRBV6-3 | CATAEGDYNEQFF
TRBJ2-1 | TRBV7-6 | CASSLEGDVYNEQFF
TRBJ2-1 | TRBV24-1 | CDTSDWDLSSYNEQFF
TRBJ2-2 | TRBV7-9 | CASSSTATGELFF
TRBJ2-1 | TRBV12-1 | CASSFLLWGLAGVENNEQFF
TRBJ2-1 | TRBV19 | CASSVSGNSYNEQFF
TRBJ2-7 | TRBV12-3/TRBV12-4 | CASSRPGTGGFYEQYF
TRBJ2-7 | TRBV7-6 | CASSLGPGQGDGEQYF
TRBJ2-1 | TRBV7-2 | CASSSRRRTGPYNEQFF
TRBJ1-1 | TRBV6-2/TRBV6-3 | CASSYEANTEAFF
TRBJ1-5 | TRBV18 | CASSLDRVQPQHF
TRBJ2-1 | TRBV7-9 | CASSSGPTEANEQFF
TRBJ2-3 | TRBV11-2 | CASSFWDSTDTQYF
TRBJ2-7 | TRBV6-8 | CASKPGTDHYEQYF
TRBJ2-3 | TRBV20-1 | CSARDWEGDTTDTQYF
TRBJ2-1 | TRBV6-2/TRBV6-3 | CASHKGPGTMRYNEQFF
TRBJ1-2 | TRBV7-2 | CASGLGNYGYTF
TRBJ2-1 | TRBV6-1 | CASSDLGNSYNEQFF
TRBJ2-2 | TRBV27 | CASSSLSRGGSRELFF
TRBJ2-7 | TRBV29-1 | CSVVWTERGYEQYF
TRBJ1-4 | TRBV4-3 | CASSQDFSGEKLFF
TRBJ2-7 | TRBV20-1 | CSAQGQGISYEQYF
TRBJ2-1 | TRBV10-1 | CASSESLGSSYNEQFF
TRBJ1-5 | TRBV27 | CASSLWRGQDQPQHF
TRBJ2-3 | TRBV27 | CASSALNSESTDTQYF
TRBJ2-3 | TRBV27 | CASSLRTGSDTQYF